These T cell receptor beta chains were read from a single sample in a study of blood T cell repertoires in COVID-19. Sequenced by immunoSEQ multiplex PCR; TCRdb stores in-frame clones only, minus some. The sample carries about 300,000 clones, 85% to 90% recorded once. Sequences were obtained from PBMCs or T cells enriched from blood (not recorded which). These receptor sequences come from a woman in her forties or fifties who had been exposed to COVID-19. Both conserved end residues are part of each CDR3. The D gene is left open where the match is weak. The size of a clone is reported for some rows only, either as once, few or many, or as a class for expanded clones.

V	J	length	D	size	CDR3	DNA
TRBV19	TRBJ2-4	14	.	.	CASSLLFRGNIQYF	TGTGCCAGTAGTCTCCTTTTTAGGGGAAACATTCAGTACTTC
TRBV5-1	TRBJ1-2	16	TRBD1	once	CASSLAGTGIGNGYTF	TGCGCCAGCAGCTTGGCCGGGACAGGGATTGGTAATGGCTACACCTTC
TRBV27	TRBJ1-5	13	.	.	CASSLGGRQPQHF	TGTGCCAGCAGTTTAGGGGGCCGTCAGCCCCAGCATTTT
TRBV2	TRBJ2-5	14	TRBD1	.	CASSETGGGETQYF	TGTGCCAGCAGTGAAACAGGGGGCGGTGAGACCCAGTACTTC
TRBV2	TRBJ1-4	14	TRBD1	.	CASNDRVGNEKLFF	TGTGCCAGCAACGACAGGGTGGGAAATGAAAAACTGTTTTTT
TRBV19	TRBJ2-7	14	TRBD1	few	CASSIRGQSYEQYF	TGTGCCAGTAGTATAAGGGGACAGTCCTACGAGCAGTACTTC
TRBV15	TRBJ2-5	13	.	.	CATSKGQIETQYF	TGTGCCACCAGCAAAGGACAGATCGAAACCCAGTACTTC
TRBV7-9	TRBJ1-1	15	.	.	CASSLAFAVNTEAFF	TGTGCCAGCAGCTTAGCGTTTGCAGTGAACACTGAAGCTTTCTTT
TRBV6-5	TRBJ2-7	12	.	.	CASSPGSYEQYF	TGTGCCAGCAGTCCAGGTTCTTACGAGCAGTACTTC
TRBV2	TRBJ1-5	14	TRBD1	.	CASSMTGRNQPQHF	TGTGCCAGCAGCATGACAGGGCGAAATCAGCCCCAGCATTTT
TRBV29-1	TRBJ1-5	14	.	.	CSVVQSGGNQPQHF	TGCAGCGTTGTACAGTCGGGGGGCAATCAGCCCCAGCATTTT
TRBV3-1/TRBV3-2	TRBJ2-6	17	.	.	CASSLRQGSLGANVLTF	TGTGCCAGCAGCCTTCGCCAAGGGAGCCTGGGGGCCAACGTCCTGACTTTC
TRBV7-9	TRBJ1-6	14	.	few	CASSPPTQNSPLHF	TGTGCCAGCAGCCCCCCGACACAGAATTCACCCCTCCACTTT
TRBV10-2	TRBJ2-3	17	TRBD1	.	CASSEGTGVFSTDTQYF	TGCGCCAGCAGTGAGGGGACAGGGGTTTTTAGCACAGATACGCAGTATTTT
TRBV28	TRBJ2-1	16	TRBD2	.	CASRTLIGGGYNEQFF	TGTGCCAGCAGGACCCTTATTGGCGGGGGGTACAATGAGCAGTTCTTC
TRBV28	TRBJ1-3	12	.	.	CASDGSGNTIYF	TGTGCCAGCGACGGGTCTGGAAACACCATATATTTT
TRBV6-5	TRBJ2-5	13	.	.	CASTREIQETQYF	TGTGCCAGCACTAGGGAGATTCAAGAGACCCAGTACTTC
TRBV4-1	TRBJ1-1	18	.	.	CASSQDWTRGVKNTEAFF	TGCGCCAGCAGCCAAGATTGGACTCGTGGGGTCAAGAACACTGAAGCTTTCTTT
TRBV11-2	TRBJ1-4	13	.	.	CASSFSGKEKLFF	TGTGCCAGCAGCTTCTCAGGGAAGGAAAAACTGTTTTTT
TRBV4-2	TRBJ2-3	14	TRBD2	.	CASSQHSGGGTQYF	TGTGCCAGCAGCCAACATAGCGGGGGGGGTACGCAGTATTTT
TRBV6-1	TRBJ2-5	16	TRBD2	.	CASSERWGEGKETQYF	TGTGCCAGCAGTGAGAGGTGGGGGGAGGGAAAAGAGACCCAGTACTTC
TRBV29-1	TRBJ2-5	15	.	.	CSVDSSYKDQETQYF	TGCAGCGTCGACAGCTCGTATAAGGATCAAGAGACCCAGTACTTC
TRBV2	TRBJ2-7	15	.	.	CASSDAAGPSYEQYF	TGTGCCAGCAGTGATGCGGCGGGGCCCTCCTACGAGCAGTACTTC
TRBV5-6	TRBJ1-6	15	TRBD1	.	CASSLPGQGNSPLHF	TGTGCCAGCAGCTTACCGGGACAGGGGAATTCACCCCTCCACTTT
TRBV19	TRBJ1-1	12	.	few	CASSMGRREAFF	TGTGCCAGTAGTATGGGTCGCAGGGAAGCTTTCTTT
TRBV4-1	TRBJ2-5	15	.	.	CASSPWTTQEETQYF	TGCGCCAGCAGCCCCTGGACAACTCAGGAGGAGACCCAGTACTTC
TRBV28	TRBJ2-1	15	TRBD1	.	CASRPGQGSFNEQFF	TGTGCCAGCAGGCCCGGACAGGGGAGTTTCAATGAGCAGTTCTTC
TRBV11-2	TRBJ2-7	14	.	.	CASSSRTDSYEQYF	TGTGCCAGCAGCTCCCGGACTGACTCCTACGAGCAGTACTTC
TRBV25-1	TRBJ1-6	14	.	.	CASSEWRNNSPLHF	TGTGCCAGCAGTGAATGGAGGAATAATTCACCCCTCCACTTT
TRBV2	TRBJ1-2	14	.	.	CASSEEEGNYGYTF	TGTGCCAGCAGTGAAGAAGAGGGAAACTATGGCTACACCTTC
TRBV7-2	TRBJ2-2	16	.	.	CASSLGGTLNTGELFF	TGTGCCAGCAGCTTAGGAGGTACTCTTAACACCGGGGAGCTGTTTTTT
TRBV5-1	TRBJ2-7	15	.	.	CASRKAAGVTYEQYF	TGCGCCAGCAGAAAAGCGGCAGGGGTTACGTACGAGCAGTACTTC
TRBV19	TRBJ1-4	13	.	once	CASSIGGFEKLFF	TGTGCCAGTAGTATCGGGGGTTTTGAAAAACTGTTTTTT
TRBV28	TRBJ1-2	15	TRBD1	.	CASSTTGTGNYGYTF	TGTGCCAGCAGTACTACCGGGACAGGGAACTATGGCTACACCTTC
TRBV25-1	TRBJ1-4	16	TRBD1	.	CASSEYSTGGSEKLFF	TGTGCCAGCAGTGAATACTCAACAGGGGGCTCTGAAAAACTGTTTTTT
TRBV10-3	TRBJ2-2	15	TRBD1	.	CAINRDRGMTGELFF	TGTGCCATCAACCGGGACAGGGGAATGACCGGGGAGCTGTTTTTT
TRBV2	TRBJ2-7	15	.	once	CASRYDSSHPYEQYF	TGTGCCAGCAGATATGACAGCTCACATCCCTACGAGCAGTACTTC
TRBV4-2	TRBJ2-7	15	.	.	CASSQESVVSAEQYF	TGTGCCAGCAGCCAAGAATCGGTGGTATCCGCCGAGCAGTACTTC
TRBV28	TRBJ2-7	13	.	.	CASRERSSYEQYF	TGTGCCAGCCGGGAGCGCAGCTCCTACGAGCAGTACTTC
TRBV6-6	TRBJ2-1	13	TRBD2	.	CASSLAGAYEQFF	TGTGCCAGCAGTTTAGCGGGGGCTTATGAGCAGTTCTTC
TRBV6-5	TRBJ1-5	14	TRBD1	once	CASRETGLNQPQHF	TGTGCCAGCAGAGAGACAGGGTTGAATCAGCCCCAGCATTTT
TRBV7-9	TRBJ2-5	15	.	.	CASSLVVLPGSAQYF	TGTGCCAGCAGCTTAGTAGTCCTCCCCGGTAGCGCCCAGTACTTC
TRBV28	TRBJ2-7	12	TRBD1	.	CASAGGRYEQYF	TGTGCCTCTGCAGGGGGCAGATACGAGCAGTACTTC
TRBV7-9	TRBJ2-3	13	.	.	CASRGRVTDTQYF	TGTGCCAGCAGGGGCAGGGTAACAGATACGCAGTATTTT
TRBV5-6	TRBJ1-1	15	.	.	CASSWTASPDTEAFF	TGTGCCAGCAGCTGGACAGCGTCTCCGGACACTGAAGCTTTCTTT